These 21 T cell receptor beta chains were sequenced from one sample in a study of patients and donors after allogeneic stem cell transplantation. Each CDR3 protein gets one entry after TCRdb re-called the RT-PCR reads with MiXCR. The data contain approximately 170,000 distinct CDR3 sequences, about 24% of them singletons. Sequenced: blood, either unsorted or a sorted T cell fraction (not recorded which). The receptor set was obtained from a human donor who was either an allogeneic HSCT recipient or a stem cell or donor lymphocyte infusion donor (not recorded which). It is not recorded whose cells these are; they may come from a transplant donor.

The V and J genes are TRBV14 and TRBJ2-3; tentatively, D is TRBD1 (6 bases). This CDR3 region has 13 residues. With 5 bases removed from V and 8 bases from J, the gap between germline ends came to 14 bases. The germline gives CDR1 SGHDN, CDR2 FVKESK. DNA of the CDR3: TGTGCCAGCAGCGCCACAGGGCCCGGTACGCAGTATTTT. Translated, it gives CASSATGPGTQYF.

The genes are TRBV4-1 and TRBJ2-4; a possible D gene is TRBD1 (6 bases). Trimming stripped 1 base from V and 7 bases from J, with 8 bases between. The CDR3 spans 13 residues. Germline CDR1 and CDR2: MGHRA and YSYEKL. CDR3 sequence: CASSQAGGNIQYF. As DNA, the CDR3 is TGCGCCAGCAGCCAAGCTGGGGGCAACATTCAGTACTTC.

The CDR3 loop reads CASSSGSLTPLGGYTF. The DNA of the CDR3 is TGTGCCAGCAGCTCAGGGTCACTCACTCCCTTAGGGGGCTACACCTTC. The genes are TRBV7-9 and TRBJ1-2, with D possibly matching TRBD1 (5 bases). This CDR3 region has 16 residues. V was trimmed by 4 bases and J by 8 bases, leaving 23 bases between them. Germline assignment: CDR1 SEHNR and CDR2 FQNEAQ (reference sequence).

In the case of this clonotype: Since a much larger clone is just one base distant, this may be a read error. The V call is TRBV5-1, the J call TRBJ1-2; a weak D match, TRBD1 (5 bases). The germline gives CDR1 SGHRS, CDR2 YFSETQ. The CDR3 length is 12 residues. The CDR3 here is CATSLAGSGYTF. As DNA, the CDR3 is TGCGCCACCAGCTTGGCAGGGAGCGGCTACACCTTC. The variable domain in full, with the rest retrieved from reference TRBV5-1 and TRBJ1-2, is KAGVTQTPRYLIKTRGQQVTLSCSPISGHRSVSWYQQTPGQGLQFLFEYFSETQRNKGNFPGRFSGRQFSNSRSEMNVSTLELGDSALYLCATSLAGSGYTFGSGTRLTVV.

This clonotype was found a few times. The chain employs TRBV12-3 or TRBV12-4 and TRBJ2-7, with D unresolved. V was clipped by 5 bases and J by 1 base, with 12 bases between them. This CDR3 is 14 amino acids long. The CDR3 DNA reads as TGTGCCAGCAGTCCCAGACGGATTTCCTACGAGCAGTACTTC. It specifies CASSPRRISYEQYF.

The chain links TRBV14 to TRBJ2-5; D uncertain. The CDR3 runs to 13 residues. V dropped 4 bases and J dropped 4 bases, with 10 bases sitting between them. Germline lookup yields CDR1 SGHDN and CDR2 FVKESK. The CDR3 spells CASSRLETETQYF. The CDR3 nucleotides read TGTGCCAGCAGCCGGCTCGAAACAGAGACCCAGTACTTC.

In this sample, this clonotype turned up many times. V usage is TRBV29-1 and J usage is TRBJ1-1; D is uncertain. V lost 7 bases and J lost 5, with 17 bases in between. CDR1 is SQVTM and CDR2 is ANQGSEA in the germline V gene. CDR3 length: 13 residues. The CDR3 coding sequence is TGCAGCGCCGGAGATTCGGGGAGGACTGAAGCTTTCTTT. Its translation is CSAGDSGRTEAFF.

J is TRBJ2-6 and V is TRBV12-5; no clear D. Between the trimmed V and J ends, which lost 5 bases and 0 bases, there was a span of 14 bases. The CDR3 totals 17 residues. Germline V gene data show CDR1 as LGHNT and CDR2 as FRNRAP. The DNA for the CDR3 is TGTGCTAGTGGTCCCCCGACGGTAAACTCTGGGGCCAACGTCCTGACTTTC. It is translated as CASGPPTVNSGANVLTF.

V gene TRBV20-1 combines with J gene TRBJ1-3; D uncertain. V shed 5 bases and J shed 0 bases, with 17 bases lying between them. The CDR3 has 16 amino acids. Germline CDR1 reads DFQATT; CDR2 reads SNEGSKA (reference sequence). CDR3 sequence (DNA): TGCAGTGCTCCGGACTTCAGGCCGAGCTCTGGAAACACCATATATTTT. Translated: CSAPDFRPSSGNTIYF.

This clonotype was seen a few times. V is TRBV3-1 and J is TRBJ2-7; TRBD2 aligns across 11 bases. The V gene's germline CDR1 is LGHDT and CDR2 YNNKEL (reference sequence). Trimming cost V 5 bases and J 3 bases; bases outside gene matches: 6. This CDR3 has 15 residues. CDR3 sequence: CASSSTSGSLYEQYF. CDR3 nucleotides: TGTGCCAGCAGCAGTACTAGCGGGAGTCTCTACGAGCAGTACTTC.

A few counts support this clonotype. The chain carries TRBV12-3 or TRBV12-4 and TRBJ1-5, with TRBD1 matching 8 bases. The CDR3 covers 17 residues. The V and J ends lost 3 bases and 5 bases, in that order; junction bases with no gene match: 12. The DNA of the CDR3 is TGTGCCAGCAGTTTCTTTCCCCAGGGGGCTTTCCATCAGCCCCAGCATTTT. Its translation is CASSFFPQGAFHQPQHF.

The chain links TRBV18 to TRBJ2-7, with D unresolved. Trimming left V 0 bases short and J 3 bases short, with 6 bases between. From germline, CDR1 is KGHSH and CDR2 LQKENI. The CDR3 loop spans 13 amino acids. The CDR3 is CASSPPMGYEQYF. The CDR3 DNA follows: TGTGCCAGCTCACCACCGATGGGCTACGAGCAGTACTTC.

This chain's CDR3 is CASSRPPGQGPTDTQYF. The CDR3, as DNA: TGCGCCAGCAGTCGCCCACCGGGACAGGGTCCCACAGATACGCAGTATTTT. The J gene is TRBJ2-3, the V gene TRBV23-1; 9 bases are a match to TRBD1. TRBV23-1 belongs to the ORF category, with a function that is uncertain. The CDR3 covers 17 residues. Trimming cost V 4 bases and J 2 bases; bases outside gene matches: 10.

The chain links TRBV29-1 to TRBJ1-5; D perhaps matches TRBD1 (5 bases). Germline values: CDR1 SQVTM, CDR2 ANQGSEA. The V end was cut by 5 bases, the J end by 7 bases, with 15 bases between. The CDR3 consists of 13 residues. CDR3 DNA: TGCAGCGTTTTTTTGGGGCGGCGGCAGCCCCAGCATTTT. It yields the protein CSVFLGRRQPQHF.

This clonotype has just a few counts. This sequence joins TRBV30 and TRBJ1-5, with unresolved D. V lost 5 bases and J 0 bases, leaving 11 bases between the germline ends. Per the germline V gene, CDR1 is GTSNPN and CDR2 is SVGIG (reference sequence). The CDR3 has 14 residues. CDR3 nucleotides: TGTGCCTGGTGTCAGTTGTATAGCAATCAGCCCCAGCATTTT. It codes for CAWCQLYSNQPQHF.

This clonotype was recorded a few times. The chain links TRBV12-3 or TRBV12-4 to TRBJ1-5; 9 nucleotides match TRBD1. The CDR3 loop spans 15 amino acids. With V trimmed by 5 bases and J by 8 bases, 10 bases remained unmatched. CDR3 in amino acids: CASSALTGGGEPQHF. The CDR3, as DNA: TGTGCCAGCAGTGCCCTAACAGGGGGCGGAGAGCCCCAGCATTTT.

This clonotype was seen a handful of times. The J gene is TRBJ2-3, the V gene TRBV5-1; the D gene is possibly TRBD2 (6 bases). This CDR3 has 16 residues. V was shortened by 3 bases and J by 2 bases, with 16 bases between the two germline ends. Germline CDR1 reads SGHRS; CDR2 reads YFSETQ. The CDR3 loop reads CASSWGLMEDTDTQYF. DNA for the CDR3: TGCGCCAGCAGCTGGGGACTTATGGAGGACACAGATACGCAGTATTTT.

In regard to this clonotype: The junction shows a germline mismatch at one end, possibly a read error. The chain is built from TRBV18 and TRBJ1-1; D is unclear. The CDR3 is 16 amino acids. The germline gives CDR1 KGHSH, CDR2 LQKENI. The chain's CDR3 is CDSSPKMTSLNTEAFF. As DNA, the CDR3 is TGTGACAGCTCACCAAAGATGACCTCCCTGAACACTGAAGCTTTCTTT.

The chain uses TRBV25-1 and TRBJ2-2; TRBD1 or TRBD2 may be the D gene (5 bases each). The ends were cut back, 6 bases at V and 7 bases at J, with 12 bases in the middle. In germline, CDR1 is MGHDK, CDR2 SYGVNS. This CDR3 comprises 13 residues. The CDR3, as DNA: TGTGCCAGCAGCCATTGGGACGTCGGGGAGCTGTTTTTT. This codes for CASSHWDVGELFF.

The sample holds a few counts of this clonotype. This chain uses TRBV20-1 with TRBJ2-1; D remains unclear. The CDR3 runs to 14 residues. Germline-derived CDR1 and CDR2 are DFQATT and SNEGSKA (reference sequence). Trimming pared 3 bases from V and 3 bases from J, leaving 12 bases between. CDR3 amino acids: CSASIRGDYNEQFF. CDR3 nucleotides: TGCAGTGCTAGCATTAGAGGTGACTACAATGAGCAGTTCTTC.

This clonotype was detected a few times. One end of the junction varies from germline; a read error may be responsible. This chain connects TRBV20-1 to TRBJ2-3, with D perhaps matching TRBD2 (5 bases). The CDR3 is 15 amino acids. The germline V gene encodes CDR1 DFQATT and CDR2 SNEGSKA (reference sequence). The CDR3 region has the DNA TGCAGTGCAAGAGAGGTTTGGCGGGGCACAGATACGCAGTATTTT. This encodes CSAREVWRGTDTQYF.